This TCR beta chain was identified during a study of blood T cell repertoires in COVID-19. The germline gives CDR1 SSHAT, CDR2 FNYEAQ (reference sequence). V was cut by 3 bases and J by 2 bases, with 29 bases left in between. The CDR3 totals 20 residues. Sequencing was performed with immunoSEQ multiplex PCR; in TCRdb, only in-frame clones are kept and a portion is missing. The sample contains about 210,000 clones, more than 75% of which appear only once. Source material: peripheral blood. The rearrangement links TRBV7-7 to TRBJ2-7, with D possibly matching TRBD2 (5 bases). The sequence derives from a woman in her 40s with acute or convalescent COVID-19. DNA for the CDR3: TGTGCCAGCAGCTTTAACTCCACGGGTAGCCTGACTATCATGACCTACGAGCAGTACTTC. It encodes CASSFNSTGSLTIMTYEQYF. The whole variable domain, remainder taken from reference TRBV7-7 and TRBJ2-7, is GAGVSQSPRYKVTKRGQDVTLRCDPISSHATLYWYQQALGQGPEFLTYFNYEAQPDKSGLPSDRFSAERPEGSISTLTIQRTEQRDSAMYRCASSFNSTGSLTIMTYEQYFGPGTRLTVT.